This is a list of T cell receptor beta chains from one sample in a study of blood T cells in healthy people across ages. TCRdb analysed the 5' RACE reads with MiXCR anew, one entry per CDR3 protein. The sample includes roughly 500,000 distinct CDR3 sequences, 27% of them seen just once. Source material: blood. These receptors were obtained from a woman aged 65 to 85 in good health. CDR3s include the opening cysteine and the closing phenylalanine or tryptophan. A D gene is named only where the DNA matches it firmly.

>TRBJ1-2|-|TRBV2
CASRMTGTNYGYTF
>TRBJ1-3|-|TRBV7-2
CASSLVSGVVTGNTIYF
>TRBJ2-1|TRBD1|TRBV5-1
CASSPGQALEEQFF
>TRBJ2-7|TRBD2|TRBV7-2
CASSLGAGGPYEQYF
>TRBJ1-2|-|TRBV6-6
CASSSSQTNQNTF
>TRBJ2-1|-|TRBV6-4
CASSHYGTSYNEQFF
>-|TRBD1|TRBV7-2
CASSFHSGQAKEQFF
>TRBJ2-2|-|TRBV24-1
CATSKRTANTGELFF
>TRBJ1-2|-|TRBV4-3
CASSQGPDRRSYF
>TRBJ1-1|-|TRBV7-9
CASSFGRVNTEAFF
>TRBJ2-3|TRBD2|TRBV7-9
CASSPPGGATGTQYF
>TRBJ2-7|TRBD2|TRBV20-1
CSASPSGRATYEQYF
>TRBJ2-3|TRBD1|TRBV12-3/TRBV12-4
CASTPQGAGDTQYF
>TRBJ2-3|-|TRBV3-1
CASSQEGRHTQYF
>TRBJ2-5|-|TRBV29-1
CSVDSVYPETQYF
>TRBJ2-1|-|TRBV4-2
CASSQQELYSHNEQFF
>TRBJ1-4|TRBD1|TRBV29-1
CSVPGTGSGVNEKLFF
>TRBJ2-3|TRBD2|TRBV12-3/TRBV12-4
CASSPGLAGQYF
>TRBJ2-5|-|TRBV5-4
CASSLLSRETQYF
>TRBJ2-3|TRBD2|TRBV14
CASSHPIAGPTDTRYF
>TRBJ2-4|-|TRBV18
CASSTGNAENIQYF
>TRBJ2-1|-|TRBV7-2
CASSFGVAFNEQFF
>TRBJ2-1|TRBD2|TRBV20-1
CSARGSSGALSYNEQFF
>TRBJ2-2|-|TRBV29-1
CSVEELGANTGELFF
>TRBJ2-3|-|TRBV29-1
CSVEAGHGLGDTQYF
>TRBJ2-3|TRBD2|TRBV6-1
CASSQASGGSIDTQYF
>TRBJ1-1|TRBD1|TRBV7-2
CASSQRTGGRTEAFF
>TRBJ1-5|-|TRBV6-2/TRBV6-3
CASSPLPRGASNQPQHF
>TRBJ1-1|TRBD1|TRBV3-1
CASSPTGGSYDTEAFF
>TRBJ1-3|-|TRBV10-3
CAISESPPGPFEDTIYF
>TRBJ2-1|TRBD2|TRBV7-3
CASSLGTSDNEQFF
>TRBJ2-1|-|TRBV5-1
CASTPFAGARDEQFF
>TRBJ2-1|-|TRBV4-2
CASSQKDEQFF
>TRBJ2-3|-|TRBV2
CASSGLALDTQYF
>TRBJ2-3|TRBD2|TRBV19
CASSSGGAEFITDTQYF
>TRBJ2-5|TRBD2|TRBV6-2/TRBV6-3
CASNPSGSLETQYF
>TRBJ2-6|TRBD2|TRBV9
CASSVAPQRGGANVLTF
>TRBJ2-1|TRBD2|TRBV29-1
CSVDGGGPYNEQFF
>TRBJ1-1|TRBD1|TRBV20-1
CSARAIQGEITEAFF
>TRBJ2-1|TRBD1|TRBV7-9
CAGQTGGSSYNEQFF
>TRBJ2-4|-|TRBV12-3/TRBV12-4
CASSLDGGNIQYF
>-|TRBD1|TRBV10-3
CAISDPGTGGFVYEQYF
>TRBJ2-3|-|TRBV20-1
CSAHLATDTQYF
>TRBJ1-2|-|TRBV24-1
CATSDLNGYTF
>TRBJ1-1|-|TRBV3-1
CASSQSAGGGEAFF
>TRBJ1-1|-|TRBV9
CASSAPGHPGEVAFF
>TRBJ2-3|-|TRBV9
CASSARTGLTDTQYF
>TRBJ2-3|-|TRBV14
CASSQDRRWQGLIPDTQYF
>TRBJ1-3|-|TRBV20-1
CSAKVSTGNTIYF
>TRBJ1-5|-|TRBV20-1
CSLRGRSGGSNQPQHF
>TRBJ1-2|-|TRBV20-1
CSASERVTGGYTF
>-|TRBD2|TRBV7-2
CASRKGLAGTYEQYF
>TRBJ1-5|TRBD1|TRBV2
CASNPIGGQQHF
>TRBJ1-1|-|TRBV27
CASSSWGRGTEAFF
>-|-|TRBV7-9
CASSLGQGPLSHIDEQYF
>TRBJ2-7|TRBD1|TRBV27
CASSSGQGFHEQYF
>TRBJ1-2|-|TRBV5-1
CASSLAKLGDGYTF